These 21 T cell receptor beta chains were sequenced from one sample in a study of T cells after posttransplantation cyclophosphamide. Measured with immunoSEQ multiplex PCR; TCRdb has only the in-frame clones, and not every one. The sample yields approximately 22,000 clones, roughly nine tenths seen once. Cyclophosphamide on days +3 and +4 followed busulfan-fludarabine conditioning and a marrow graft. Sequencing used PBMCs, obtained after allogeneic stem cell transplant with posttransplant cyclophosphamide. The receptor source for this set is a female patient in her thirties or forties who received an allogeneic stem cell transplant from an unrelated donor, was CMV-positive, and had no GVHD. The graft donor may have given rise to some T cells.

This clone was recorded only once. This chain joins TRBV6-6 and TRBJ1-1, with D unresolved. CDR1 and CDR2 (germline): MNHNY, SVGAGI (reference sequence). The CDR3 has 15 residues. The V gene lost 2 bases and the J gene lost 5 bases, with 15 bases spanning the gap. The DNA for the CDR3 is TGTGCCAGCAGTTACCCAATCCAGTGGGAGACTGAAGCTTTCTTT. It yields the protein CASSYPIQWETEAFF.

The V and J genes are TRBV5-1 and TRBJ2-1, with TRBD1 identical over 7 bases. The germline CDR1 and CDR2 sequences are SGHRS and YFSETQ. The CDR3 totals 15 residues. With V trimmed by 4 bases and J by 4 bases, 8 bases remained unmatched. CDR3 coding DNA: TGCGCCAGCAGCGCACCCCGACAGGGTTACAATGAGCAGTTCTTC. It translates to CASSAPRQGYNEQFF.

The chain links TRBV10-2 to TRBJ2-7; 7 bases match TRBD2. The CDR3 covers 13 residues. The germline gives CDR1 WSHSY, CDR2 SAAADI. Germline trimming cut 9 bases from V and 1 base from J; bases unmatched to any gene: 6. The CDR3 DNA follows: TGCGCCAGTACCTTGGGGGGGTCCTACGAGCAGTACTTC. It is translated as CASTLGGSYEQYF.

The rearrangement uses TRBV7-2 and TRBJ2-5; 9 nucleotides match TRBD2. Trimming removed 4 bases from V and 6 bases from J; junction bases left unmatched: 6. Germline V gives CDR1 SGHTA, CDR2 FQGNSA. The CDR3 covers 14 residues. The DNA of the CDR3 is TGTGCCAGCAGCTCCGGACTAGCGAAAAAGACCCAGTACTTC. This codes for CASSSGLAKKTQYF.

The chain carries TRBV9 and TRBJ2-3; 11 bases match TRBD2. Germline V CDR1 and CDR2: SGDLS, YYNGEE. The V and J ends lost 0 bases and 2 bases, in that order; junction bases with no gene match: 11. This CDR3 comprises 19 residues. CDR3 sequence: CASSVVSGTSGTNTDTQYF. DNA of the CDR3: TGTGCCAGCAGCGTAGTATCCGGGACTAGCGGAACTAACACAGATACGCAGTATTTT.

The chain links TRBV5-1 to TRBJ2-7; unclear D gene. Per the germline V gene, CDR1 is SGHRS and CDR2 is YFSETQ. CDR3 length: 14 amino acids. Trimming cost V 4 bases and J 6 bases, with 17 bases left between them. The CDR3 bases are TGCGCCAGCAGCAGGCAGGTCCTCCCTACCGAGCAGTACTTC. It yields the protein CASSRQVLPTEQYF.

The genes are TRBV9 and TRBJ1-6; 10 nucleotides agree with TRBD1. The CDR3 loop spans 16 amino acids. V shed 3 bases, J shed 7 bases, and the junction held 7 bases outside the gene matches. Germline values: CDR1 SGDLS, CDR2 YYNGEE. The CDR3 loop is CASSASGTGVNSPLHF. CDR3 coding DNA: TGTGCCAGCAGCGCCTCCGGGACAGGGGTCAATTCACCCCTCCACTTT.

This clone has a single count. The chain uses TRBV6-1 and TRBJ2-7; weak D call: TRBD1 (5 bases). The CDR3 length is 14 residues. Germline values: CDR1 MNHNS, CDR2 SASEGT. Trimming took off 2 bases at V and 0 bases at J, with 8 bases between the two ends. The CDR3 DNA follows: TGTGCCAGCAGTGAAAGAACAGGCTCCTACGAGCAGTACTTC. This encodes CASSERTGSYEQYF.

The chain employs TRBV14 and TRBJ1-2, with 7 bases matching TRBD1. In germline, CDR1 is SGHDN, CDR2 FVKESK. V was clipped by 3 bases and J by 4 bases; unmatched bases: 8. This CDR3 has 15 amino acids. The CDR3 protein is CASSHEGAPGYGYTF. The CDR3 bases are TGTGCCAGCAGCCACGAGGGGGCACCGGGCTATGGCTACACCTTC.

The chain combines TRBV5-5 with TRBJ2-5, with 10 nucleotides matching TRBD1. The V gene end was trimmed by 4 bases and the J gene end by 0 bases; junction bases not matched to a gene: 6. CDR1 is SGHKS and CDR2 is YYEKEE in the germline V gene (reference sequence). There are 16 residues in the CDR3. Here the CDR3 reads CASSTGTGVHQETQYF. Written as DNA, the CDR3 is TGTGCCAGCAGCACGGGGACAGGGGTCCACCAAGAGACCCAGTACTTC. Together with reference TRBV5-5 and TRBJ2-5, the CDR3 gives the full variable domain: DAGVTQSPTHLIKTRGQQVTLRCSPISGHKSVSWYQQVLGQGPQFIFQYYEKEERGRGNFPDRFSARQFPNYSSELNVNALLLGDSALYLCASSTGTGVHQETQYFGPGTRLLVL.

This chain joins TRBV29-1 and TRBJ1-4; maybe TRBD1 (5 bases). This CDR3 has 13 residues. Between the trimmed V and J ends, which lost 3 bases and 4 bases, there was a span of 9 bases. Germline CDR1 reads SQVTM; CDR2 reads ANQGSEA. CDR3 coding DNA: TGCAGCGTTGAGGGGCAGAATAATGAAAAACTGTTTTTT. Translating it yields CSVEGQNNEKLFF.

The chain has TRBV19 and TRBJ2-6, with 7 bases identical to TRBD2. This CDR3 is built from 18 residues. Looked up from germline, CDR1 is LNHDA and CDR2 is SQIVND (reference sequence). V lost 7 bases to trimming and J lost 0 bases; unmatched junction nucleotides: 12. The CDR3 coding sequence is TGTGCCAGTACCCCAATTGGGGGGGTCCTCTCTGGGGCCAACGTCCTGACTTTC. Its translation is CASTPIGGVLSGANVLTF.

This clone was found once. CDR3 region: CASSDRGQGTDTQYF. The CDR3 DNA is TGTGCCAGCAGCGACAGGGGGCAGGGCACAGATACGCAGTATTTT. V gene TRBV7-8 combines with J gene TRBJ2-3, with 10 bases identical to TRBD1. The V segment lost 5 bases and the J segment 1 base; nucleotides outside the gene matches: 3. Germline CDR1 SGHVS, CDR2 FQNEAQ. The CDR3 sequence is 15 residues long.

The chain is built from TRBV7-6 and TRBJ2-7; 9 bases match TRBD1. The CDR3 consists of 16 residues. The germline gives CDR1 SGHVS, CDR2 FNYEAQ. Trimming removed 0 bases from V and 2 bases from J; junction bases left unmatched: 5. The CDR3 nucleotides are TGTGCCAGCAGCTTAGCTGAGGGGACAGGGACCTACGAGCAGTACTTC. It codes for CASSLAEGTGTYEQYF.

The chain carries TRBV11-2 and TRBJ2-7; 8 bases line up with TRBD2. This CDR3 region has 14 residues. Germline assignment: CDR1 SGHAT and CDR2 FQNNGV. With 5 bases clipped from V and 5 bases from J, the junction kept 8 bases outside the gene matches. The CDR3 reads CASSPRGGANEQYF. As DNA, the CDR3 is TGTGCCAGCAGCCCCCGGGGGGGGGCCAACGAGCAGTACTTC.

The rearrangement joins TRBV10-3 to TRBJ1-3; D unclear. Germline V gene lookup returns CDR1 ENHRY and CDR2 SYGVKD. The CDR3 extends over 17 amino acids. V was shortened by 1 base and J by 0 bases, with 13 bases between the two germline ends. CDR3 loop: CAISELGRLFSGNTIYF. DNA for the CDR3: TGTGCCATCAGTGAGTTGGGCAGATTGTTCTCTGGAAACACCATATATTTT.

This sequence joins TRBV4-3 and TRBJ1-6; D is undetermined. CDR1 is LGHNA, CDR2 YSLEER, per germline. Trimming pared 4 bases from V and 2 bases from J, leaving 12 bases between. CDR3 length equals 16 residues. The CDR3 is CASSRSAGPYNSPLHF. In DNA form, the CDR3 reads TGCGCCAGCAGCCGATCGGCGGGCCCCTATAATTCACCCCTCCACTTT.

V is TRBV5-1 and J is TRBJ1-4; D not certain. From germline, CDR1 is SGHRS and CDR2 YFSETQ. V shed 4 bases and J shed 3 bases, with 16 bases lying between them. CDR3 size: 16 residues. The CDR3 loop reads CASSPNPVGANEKLFF. DNA of the CDR3: TGCGCCAGCAGCCCCAACCCGGTTGGTGCTAATGAAAAACTGTTTTTT.

This chain joins TRBV28 and TRBJ2-5, with a weak D call TRBD1 (6 bases). This CDR3 region has 15 residues. The germline V gene encodes CDR1 MDHEN and CDR2 SYDVKM. Trimming cost V 7 bases and J 2 bases, with 17 bases left between them. In nucleotides, the CDR3 is TGTGCCAGCACGAAGTTGGGGGCCTTACAAGAGACCCAGTACTTC. Translation gives CASTKLGALQETQYF.

The rearrangement uses TRBV4-1 and TRBJ1-4, with D possibly matching TRBD1 (6 bases). The CDR3 contains 17 residues. Germline CDR1 reads MGHRA; CDR2 reads YSYEKL. The V gene lost 0 bases and the J gene lost 3 bases, with 14 bases spanning the gap. The CDR3 coding sequence is TGCGCCAGCAGCCAAGAACCCCCAGGGGCCGCTAATGAAAAACTGTTTTTT. Its protein is CASSQEPPGAANEKLFF.

V gene TRBV14 combines with J gene TRBJ1-5; 11 nucleotides match TRBD1. Germline-derived CDR1 and CDR2 are SGHDN and FVKESK. CDR3 length: 19 residues. Trimming cost V 4 bases and J 0 bases; bases outside gene matches: 11. CDR3 loop: CASSRSRGQGETSNQPQHF. In nucleotides, the CDR3 is TGTGCCAGCAGCCGCTCGCGGGGACAGGGGGAGACTAGCAATCAGCCCCAGCATTTT.